The clone carrying this T cell receptor (beta chain) has a single count. The data originate from a study of regulatory T cells in long-lasting Graves disease. The time point: newly diagnosed GD, antithyroid drugs for less than 3 months. RNA isolated from PBMCs was used to make the TCR library. Arm-PCR of CDR3 regions and iRepertoire HTBI primers were used to build TCR beta libraries. TCRdb called the multiplex PCR reads again in MiXCR, with one record for every CDR3 protein. The top ten hold about 10% of the sample, which has 400,000 to 550,000 distinct CDR3 sequences, less than 20% seen once. Looked up from germline, CDR1 is MNHEY and CDR2 is SVGEGT. The CDR3 totals 14 residues. Deletions cut 10 bases from V and 0 bases from J, with 15 bases between. The sample also formed part of further work on T cells in Graves' hyperthyroidism and ophthalmopathy. As reported in that work: Absent ophthalmopathy progression within 18 months defined stable Graves' hyperthyroidism. Most expanded thyroid clonotypes above 0.001 recurred in blood.

The J gene is TRBJ1-1, the V gene TRBV6-2 or TRBV6-3, with D perhaps TRBD1 (6 bases). Sequenced material: peripheral blood mononuclear cells (PBMCs), taken at new diagnosis, from a patient treated with antithyroid drugs. The receptor comes from a woman in her twenties or thirties with Graves disease. CDR3 coding DNA: TGTGCCAACAGGTCGGACAGCATGAACACTGAAGCTTTCTTT. Amino acids: CANRSDSMNTEAFF.